One sample yielded the 22 T cell receptor beta chains listed below, sequenced in a study of shared clonotypes between healthy human individuals. Profiling relied on immunoSEQ multiplex PCR, and the TCRdb table lists in-frame clones only, not all of them. In the table there are more than 1 million clones, around three quarters of which are singletons. Material for sequencing was memory CD4+ T cells from PBMCs. Described subset: CD45RA-negative fraction. The receptors derive from a man aged 18 to 35 in good health. Some clones in this sample may be carry-over from other donors' samples.

This clone was counted only a few times. The rearrangement uses TRBV29-1 and TRBJ2-3; tentatively, D is TRBD2 (7 bases). CDR3 length: 14 amino acids. From germline, CDR1 is SQVTM and CDR2 ANQGSEA. Trimming removed 7 bases at V and 4 bases at J, with 18 bases between. The CDR3 bases are TGCAGCGCCGCCGGGGGGCGAGGATCAGATACGCAGTATTTT. It is translated as CSAAGGRGSDTQYF.

CDR3 in amino acids: CAIGGAAGGSYEQYF. The CDR3 DNA follows: TGTGCCATCGGGGGGGCAGCGGGAGGGTCCTACGAGCAGTACTTC. The chain carries TRBV10-3 and TRBJ2-7, with TRBD2 matching over 10 bases. Trimming removed 8 bases from V and 1 base from J; junction bases left unmatched: 8. This CDR3 has 15 residues. Germline CDR1 is ENHRY and CDR2 is SYGVKD.

V is TRBV28 and J is TRBJ2-7, with D tentatively TRBD2 (5 bases). The CDR3 is made up of 12 amino acids. The V and J ends lost 7 bases and 3 bases respectively, with 10 bases between them. Germline V gives CDR1 MDHEN, CDR2 SYDVKM. CDR3 loop: CASTTAGYEQYF. In nucleotides, the CDR3 is TGTGCCAGCACCACGGCGGGCTACGAGCAGTACTTC.

A few counts support this clone. J is TRBJ1-2 and V is TRBV27; 8 bases agree with TRBD1. After removal of 6 bases from V and 8 bases from J, the junction contained 20 bases not matched to a gene. The CDR3 loop spans 17 amino acids. Germline values: CDR1 MNHEY, CDR2 SMNVEV (reference sequence). The CDR3 DNA reads TGTGCCAGCAGCCCGATAGGGGCGGGCAGGGGGCGGTTCGGCTACACCTTC. Translating it yields CASSPIGAGRGRFGYTF.

V usage is TRBV13 and J usage is TRBJ2-7; TRBD2 aligns across 8 bases. V shed 4 bases and J 2 bases; nucleotides not matched to a gene: 10. The CDR3 length is 16 residues. CDR1 and CDR2 from the germline V gene are PRHDT and FYEKMQ (reference sequence). DNA for the CDR3: TGTGCCAGCAGCTCCCGTCGGGGGGGACCAGCCTACGAGCAGTACTTC. This codes for CASSSRRGGPAYEQYF.

The chain uses TRBV2 and TRBJ2-5; D gene uncertain. This CDR3 is 13 amino acids long. Deletions cut 7 bases from V and 0 bases from J, with 9 bases between. Germline-derived CDR1 and CDR2 are SNHLY and FYNNEI. CDR3 amino acids: CASMKLYQETQYF. The CDR3 DNA reads as TGTGCCAGCATGAAGCTGTACCAAGAGACCCAGTACTTC.

This chain links TRBV27 with TRBJ1-2; D might be TRBD1 (6 bases). V lost 2 bases to trimming and J lost 7 bases, with 11 bases between them. This CDR3 has 13 residues. CDR1 MNHEY and CDR2 SMNVEV come from the germline V gene (reference sequence). The CDR3 here is CASSLHNRAGYTF. The CDR3 bases are TGTGCCAGCAGTTTACATAACAGGGCTGGCTACACCTTC.

This chain joins TRBV5-1 and TRBJ1-4; weak D call: TRBD1 (6 bases). With 1 base removed from V and 10 bases from J, the gap between germline ends came to 14 bases. The CDR3 has 14 amino acids. Germline V gives CDR1 SGHRS, CDR2 YFSETQ. CDR3 amino acids: CASSLPGGVGKLFF. The CDR3 DNA reads as TGCGCCAGCAGCTTGCCTGGGGGCGTGGGAAAACTGTTTTTT.

The gene calls are TRBV5-1 and TRBJ2-1; D is possibly TRBD1 or TRBD2 (6 bases each). The germline gives CDR1 SGHRS, CDR2 YFSETQ. Trimming removed 4 bases at V and 3 bases at J, with 17 bases between. The CDR3 covers 16 residues. CDR3 protein: CASSPEGAGHYNEQFF. The CDR3 DNA reads as TGCGCCAGCAGCCCCGAAGGTGCGGGACACTACAATGAGCAGTTCTTC.

J is TRBJ2-5 and V is TRBV5-1, with D uncertain. Trimming shortened V by 2 bases and J by 4 bases, and 9 bases separated the two germline ends. The germline gives CDR1 SGHRS, CDR2 YFSETQ. This CDR3 spans 13 amino acids. The CDR3 DNA is TGCGCCAGCAGCTTTAACAGTCGAGAGACCCAGTACTTC. Translation gives CASSFNSRETQYF.

As for this clone: The sample holds other DNA sequences that translate to the same CDR3. This chain links TRBV18 with TRBJ2-5; D unresolved. V lost 0 bases, J lost 5 bases, and 4 bases lay in between. The germline V gene has CDR1 KGHSH and CDR2 LQKENI. The CDR3 runs to 12 residues. DNA for the CDR3: TGTGCCAGCTCACCACCGGAGGAGACCCAGTACTTC. Translated, it gives CASSPPEETQYF.

Comment on this clone: Other nucleotide sequences in the sample specify the same CDR3. The rearrangement uses TRBV5-1 and TRBJ2-5, with D hard to call. The length of the CDR3 is 13 residues. CDR1 and CDR2 (germline): SGHRS, YFSETQ. V lost 4 bases, J lost 2 bases, and 9 bases lay in between. The CDR3 DNA sequence: TGCGCCAGCAGCCCGGGCCGGCAAGAGACCCAGTACTTC. Its protein product is CASSPGRQETQYF.

The chain employs TRBV5-1 and TRBJ2-1, with 7 positions matching TRBD1. V lost 4 bases and J lost 0; bases outside the gene matches: 4. Germline CDR1 and CDR2: SGHRS and YFSETQ. CDR3 length: 15 residues. The CDR3 loop reads CASSPGQPSYNEQFF. The DNA of the CDR3 is TGCGCCAGCAGCCCGGGACAGCCCTCCTACAATGAGCAGTTCTTC.

V gene TRBV5-1 combines with J gene TRBJ2-5, with D uncertain. The CDR3 sequence is 14 residues long. Germline V gene lookup returns CDR1 SGHRS and CDR2 YFSETQ. Trimming pared 1 base from V and 2 bases from J, leaving 9 bases between. The CDR3: CASSLFALQETQYF. DNA for the CDR3: TGCGCCAGCAGCTTGTTTGCCTTACAAGAGACCCAGTACTTC.

The CDR3 loop is CASSLPSGGGMSYNEQFF. The CDR3 DNA follows: TGCGCCAGCAGCTTACCGAGCGGGGGCGGGATGTCCTACAATGAGCAGTTCTTC. This rearrangement joins TRBV5-1 to TRBJ2-1; the match to TRBD2 covers 8 bases. Per germline, CDR1 SGHRS and CDR2 YFSETQ. The CDR3 spans 18 residues. The ends lost 2 bases at V and 1 base at J; junction bases unmatched: 11. The variable domain in full, with the rest retrieved from reference TRBV5-1 and TRBJ2-1, is KAGVTQTPRYLIKTRGQQVTLSCSPISGHRSVSWYQQTPGQGLQFLFEYFSETQRNKGNFPGRFSGRQFSNSRSEMNVSTLELGDSALYLCASSLPSGGGMSYNEQFFGPGTRLTVL.

Regarding this clone: Relative to the germline gene, one junction end is altered; a read error may explain this. The chain is built from TRBV5-1 and TRBJ1-3; tentatively, D is TRBD1 (5 bases). This CDR3 region has 16 residues. Germline V gene lookup returns CDR1 SGHRS and CDR2 YFSETQ. The CDR3 loop is CASSPGPREVGNTVYF. The DNA of the CDR3 is TGCGCCAGCAGCCCGGGACCGAGGGAGGTGGGAAACACCGTATATTTT.

CDR3 in amino acids: CASSLSGIREKLFF. CDR3 bases: TGTGCCAGCAGTTTATCCGGGATACGAGAAAAACTGTTTTTT. The chain uses TRBV28 and TRBJ1-4; D not certain. Deletions cut 1 base from V and 8 bases from J, with 11 bases between. The CDR3 consists of 14 residues. Germline V gene data show CDR1 as MDHEN and CDR2 as SYDVKM.

Concerning this clone itself: A much larger clone is a single base away; this may be a read error. The rearrangement uses TRBV28 and TRBJ1-1, with TRBD1 as a possible D gene (5 bases). Trimming took off 6 bases at V and 1 base at J, with 9 bases between the two ends. Germline V gene lookup returns CDR1 MDHEN and CDR2 SYDVKM. The CDR3 is made up of 13 amino acids. As DNA, the CDR3 is TGTGCCAGCAGCCCCGGGACGAACACTGAAGCTTTCTTT. Amino acids: CASSPGTNTEAFF.

CDR3 region: CASSWYTGELFF. The CDR3 region has the DNA TGTGCCAGCAGCTGGTACACCGGGGAGCTGTTTTTT. This chain uses TRBV7-2 with TRBJ2-2; no firm D call. The V end was cut by 4 bases, the J end by 3 bases, with 3 bases between. The CDR3 consists of 12 residues. Germline CDR1 and CDR2: SGHTA and FQGNSA.

On this clone itself: In the same sample, other DNA sequences code for this CDR3. The chain couples TRBV2 to TRBJ1-1; the D gene is possibly TRBD1 (5 bases). Germline CDR1 is SNHLY and CDR2 is FYNNEI. CDR3 size: 14 residues. With 4 bases removed from V and 1 base from J, the gap between germline ends came to 10 bases. The CDR3 bases are TGTGCCAGCAGTGTTCAGGGCGGGAACACTGAAGCTTTCTTT. Translated, it gives CASSVQGGNTEAFF.

This chain uses TRBV28 with TRBJ1-2; a weak D match, TRBD1 (5 bases). Trimming shortened V by 6 bases and J by 6 bases, and 14 bases separated the two germline ends. The germline V gene encodes CDR1 MDHEN and CDR2 SYDVKM. The CDR3 has 13 residues. The CDR3 bases are TGTGCCAGCAGCCCACACAGGACAAATGGCTACACCTTC. The encoded protein is CASSPHRTNGYTF.

This clone was seen just once. At one of its ends the junction is not consistent with the germline gene, which may arise from a read error. This rearrangement joins TRBV6-1 to TRBJ2-1; tentatively, D is TRBD1 (5 bases). The CDR3 runs to 13 residues. CDR1 and CDR2 from the germline V gene are MNHNS and SASEGT. CDR3 DNA sequence: TGTGCCAGCTGTGAAGGGGCCGACAATGAGCAGTTCTTC. This gives the protein CASCEGADNEQFF.